The rows below give T cell receptor beta chains drawn from one sample of a study of T cell repertoires in cytomegalovirus infection. TCRdb fed the reads into MiXCR, producing one record per CDR3 protein. The table has around 300,000 distinct CDR3 sequences, roughly a quarter seen once. Sequenced sample: PBMCs. Receptors were obtained from a human donor in good health (CMV status not recorded). Some clones in this sample may be carry-over from other donors' samples. The CDR3 runs from the conserved cysteine through the conserved F or W. D genes are given only for firm matches. Only some rows state a clone size, as once, few, many or a class for expanded clones.

TRBJ1-4 TRBV28 NA NA TGTGCCAGCAGTTCCAATGTCGACAGCGTAATCGAAAAACTGTTTTTT CASSSNVDSVIEKLFF
TRBJ2-5 TRBV6-2/TRBV6-3 few TRBD1 TGTGCCAGCAGCGTGGCCGGACAGGGAGGAGAGACCCAGTACTTC CASSVAGQGGETQYF
TRBJ2-1 TRBV28 few NA TGTGCCAGCAGTTTGCCCACGGCCAATGAGCAGTTCTTC CASSLPTANEQFF
TRBJ2-2 TRBV6-2/TRBV6-3 few TRBD2 TGTGCCAGCAGACCTAGCGGGAGGTTCGCCGGGGAGCTGTTTTTT CASRPSGRFAGELFF
TRBJ1-1 TRBV7-9 NA NA TGTGCCAGCAGCTTGGAGGAGGGCACTGAAGCTTTCTTT CASSLEEGTEAFF
TRBJ2-5 TRBV28 few TRBD2 TGTGCCAGCAGTTTTGCGGGGGGGCGGCAAGAGACCCAGTACTTC CASSFAGGRQETQYF
TRBJ2-5 TRBV19 few TRBD2 TGTGCCAGTAGTTTTTTAGCGGGAGGGCAAGAGACCCAGTACTTC CASSFLAGGQETQYF
TRBJ2-5 TRBV14 NA NA TGTGCCAGCAGCCAAGAAATAGGCAGCCAAGAGACCCAGTACTTC CASSQEIGSQETQYF
TRBJ1-2 TRBV28 many NA TGTGCCAGCAGTTTGAGTCTTAACTATGGCTACACCTTC CASSLSLNYGYTF
TRBJ1-1 TRBV20-1 few NA TGCAGTGCTGGATACAGCGTTATGAGGCTGAACACTGAAGCTTTCTTT CSAGYSVMRLNTEAFF
TRBJ2-4 TRBV7-2 medium-sized TRBD1 TGTGCCAGCAGTCGGGACAGGGGGCAAAACATTCAGTACTTC CASSRDRGQNIQYF
TRBJ1-1 TRBV12-3/TRBV12-4 NA NA TGTGCCAGCAGGAGAGGCTTCACTGAAGCTTTCTTT CASRRGFTEAFF
TRBJ1-4 TRBV20-1 NA TRBD1 TGCAGTGCTAAGGACAGGGTTAGAGGAAAACTGTTTTTT CSAKDRVRGKLFF
TRBJ2-1 TRBV4-1 NA NA TGCGCCAGCAGCCAAGACGCCTACAATGAGCAGTTCTTC CASSQDAYNEQFF
TRBJ1-5 TRBV6-6 few NA TGTGCCAGCAGTTACTCATCAGGGAATCAGCCCCAGCATTTT CASSYSSGNQPQHF
TRBJ1-2 TRBV6-2/TRBV6-3 NA TRBD1 TGTGCCAGCAGTGACTGGGACAGGGGTCGCGGCTACACCTTC CASSDWDRGRGYTF